This T cell receptor (beta chain) is drawn from a study of PD-1 blockade in classical Hodgkin lymphoma (dated by TCRdb to 2018 to 2021). Context from the whole study: Nivolumab dosing was 3 mg/kg intravenously every 2 weeks, continuing until either disease progression or unacceptable toxicity. The study used CyTOF and TCR beta sequencing to define a peripheral blood immune signature of response to PD-1 blockade in classical Hodgkin lymphoma.

Explained via the paper, the time point label denotes: cycle 4 day 1 (C4D1), after 5 to 7 weeks of nivolumab. Every trial patient had relapsed after autologous stem cell transplantation, and cohorts A, B and C differed in prior brentuximab vedotin exposure. The trial cohort comprised some 60 patients with relapsed/refractory classical Hodgkin lymphoma whose best overall responses were complete response, partial response or progressive disease. In the multi-cohort phase II CheckMate 205 trial, trial patients received single-agent nivolumab. Best overall response was determined by an independent review committee according to the 2007 International Working Group response criteria. Trial PBMCs were obtained immediately prior to nivolumab initiation (C1D1) and on therapy at cycle 2 day 1 and cycle 4 day 1. Peripheral blood was collected in 8 mL Vacutainer Cell Preparation Tubes, from which PBMCs were isolated by centrifugation and then cryopreserved.

The Qiagen DNeasy kit was used to extract genomic DNA from unsorted PBMCs and from the negatively selected CD4+ and CD8+ fractions. TCR beta CDR3 regions were subjected to amplification by immunoSEQ multiplex PCR with primers that anneal to V and J segments. A synthetic immune receptor repertoire was used to minimize amplification bias, and remaining bias was computationally removed after sequencing. The authors processed their data as follows. Custom Python scripts were used to quantify repertoire diversity as the Shannon entropy index. Unsorted, CD4+ and CD8+ repertoires were analyzed separately, except for combined analyses in which CD4+ and CD8+ sequences were merged in silico. A clone was considered expanded if an increase in frequency of at least 2-fold after treatment relative to C1D1 was found, and a pseudocount of 0.5 was applied to clones undetected at baseline. Singleton clones were defined as clones with 0 or 1 copy at C1D1, and non-singleton clones were defined as clones with 2 or more copies. Clones expanded in unsorted samples were assigned a CD4+, CD8+ or unknown annotation through matching of protein sequences in sorted samples from the same patient. Wilcoxon tests were applied to paired samples to test diversity changes from C1D1 to C4D1. In TCRdb, the immuneACCESS table is reduced to in-frame sequences with V and J assigned. These tables do not hold every clone; where another copy was compared, an unresolved V gene accounts for under half, and the others remain unexplained. The V and J calls and clone size are taken from that table; D and trimming were inferred from the DNA. A total of roughly 40,000 clones appear in this sample, roughly 78% of them only once. The biggest ten clones account for 37% of the sample.

A remark on this clone: Its cognate antigen has yet to be identified. No base quality information exists; no much larger clone differs at one position.

V loses 3 bases, J loses 0 bases, and the germline ends lie 9 bases apart. CDR1 and CDR2, looked up from the germline V gene, are KGHSH and LQKENI. The CDR3 contains 14 residues, cysteine and phenylalanine counted. Just CDR3 DNA is preserved here, 42 bases in frame from base 1. The paper's findings and limits, for the study overall: By C4D1, a significant rise was seen in CD4+ TCR diversity but not in CD8+ TCR diversity (p=0.0027 vs p=0.16), and the rise was most apparent among complete responders (p=0.02). The study covered only a single clinical trial cohort, and the causes of the repertoire differences, possibly disease activity or prior therapy, were still not defined. Trial patients with a complete response had baseline diversity similar to that of newly diagnosed patients, while partial responders and progressors had significantly lower diversity. Baseline TCR diversity was reported to be lower in newly diagnosed patients than in healthy donors and to be lower still in relapsed/refractory patients. Lower diversity was seen in patients whose nivolumab began less than 1 year after ASCT, and these patients were left out of later analyses so that immune reconstitution would not confound the results.

This TCR was recovered from a human donor with classical Hodgkin lymphoma. Recombination linked TRBV18 to TRBJ2-7; D gene: possibly TRBD2, on 5 matching bases. Sequencing was performed on peripheral blood mononuclear cells (PBMCs), taken before the fourth cycle of nivolumab. The DNA is as follows: TGTGCCAGCTCACCTGGACTCAGCTCCTACGAGCAGTACTTC. Translated, it gives CASSPGLSSYEQYF.